This is a list of T cell receptor beta chains from one sample in a study of cytomegalovirus exposure and HLA in healthy donors. The data were produced by immunoSEQ multiplex PCR, yet TCRdb's version contains in-frame clones alone and is incomplete. The sample holds 56,000 or so clones, over 85% seen once. Specimen: PBMCs. The receptors were sampled from a man aged 18 to 30 in good health and CMV-seronegative. CDR3s include the opening cysteine and the closing phenylalanine or tryptophan. D genes are given only for firm matches. For some rows the clone size is stated as once, few or many, or as a class when expanded; others skip it.

V gene: TRBV7-2; clone size: once; D gene: .; J gene: TRBJ2-7; CDR3 protein: CASSFVSEGNYEQYF; CDR3 DNA: TGTGCCAGCAGCTTTGTCTCAGAGGGTAACTACGAGCAGTACTTC
V gene: TRBV5-5; clone size: .; D gene: .; J gene: TRBJ2-5; CDR3 protein: CASSRLAGTETQYF; CDR3 DNA: TGTGCCAGCAGCCGGCTGGCGGGAACGGAGACCCAGTACTTC
V gene: TRBV2; clone size: .; D gene: TRBD1; J gene: TRBJ2-2; CDR3 protein: CASRQGAVTGELFF; CDR3 DNA: TGTGCCAGCAGGCAGGGGGCGGTAACCGGGGAGCTGTTTTTT
V gene: TRBV15; clone size: .; D gene: .; J gene: TRBJ1-2; CDR3 protein: CATSSLHGGNYGYTF; CDR3 DNA: TGTGCCACCAGCAGCCTTCATGGGGGCAACTATGGCTACACCTTC
V gene: TRBV27; clone size: .; D gene: TRBD1; J gene: TRBJ2-2; CDR3 protein: CASRERGRTGELFF; CDR3 DNA: TGTGCCAGCAGGGAGAGGGGGCGGACCGGGGAGCTGTTTTTT
V gene: TRBV28; clone size: .; D gene: TRBD1; J gene: TRBJ2-4; CDR3 protein: CASSSQQGGSKNIQYF; CDR3 DNA: TGTGCCAGCAGTTCTCAACAGGGGGGATCCAAAAACATTCAGTACTTC
V gene: TRBV11-2; clone size: .; D gene: TRBD1; J gene: TRBJ1-1; CDR3 protein: CASSPTHPLQGMDTEAFF; CDR3 DNA: TGTGCCAGCAGCCCTACCCACCCCCTACAGGGGATGGACACTGAAGCTTTCTTT
V gene: TRBV7-2; clone size: .; D gene: TRBD2; J gene: TRBJ2-2; CDR3 protein: CASSSPGLASTGELFF; CDR3 DNA: TGTGCCAGCAGCAGTCCGGGACTAGCGAGCACCGGGGAGCTGTTTTTT
V gene: TRBV10-1; clone size: .; D gene: TRBD2; J gene: TRBJ2-7; CDR3 protein: CASLPGLAGYEQYF; CDR3 DNA: TGCGCCAGTCTTCCGGGACTAGCGGGCTACGAGCAGTACTTC
V gene: TRBV7-8; clone size: .; D gene: .; J gene: TRBJ2-1; CDR3 protein: CASSLSPIYEQFF; CDR3 DNA: TGTGCCAGCAGCTTAAGCCCTATTTATGAGCAGTTCTTC
V gene: TRBV27; clone size: .; D gene: TRBD2; J gene: TRBJ2-1; CDR3 protein: CASSIGALAGDEQFF; CDR3 DNA: TGTGCCAGCAGTATAGGGGCTCTAGCGGGAGATGAGCAGTTCTTC
V gene: TRBV28; clone size: .; D gene: TRBD1; J gene: TRBJ2-7; CDR3 protein: CASRLGQPGEQYF; CDR3 DNA: TGTGCCAGCCGGTTGGGACAGCCGGGCGAGCAGTACTTC
V gene: TRBV27; clone size: .; D gene: .; J gene: TRBJ2-7; CDR3 protein: CASSFVSDPPYEQYF; CDR3 DNA: TGTGCCAGCAGTTTTGTTAGCGATCCCCCCTACGAGCAGTACTTC
V gene: TRBV5-8; clone size: .; D gene: .; J gene: TRBJ1-5; CDR3 protein: CASSVSDQPQHF; CDR3 DNA: TGTGCCAGCAGCGTCTCAGATCAGCCCCAGCATTTT
V gene: TRBV6-5; clone size: once; D gene: .; J gene: TRBJ2-7; CDR3 protein: CASSYGSETYEQYF; CDR3 DNA: TGTGCCAGCAGTTACGGGAGCGAGACCTACGAGCAGTACTTC